This TCR beta chain derives from a study of T cell responses to AZD1222 COVID-19 vaccine. The repertoire was sequenced with immunoSEQ multiplex PCR; TCRdb's copy has only in-frame clones and lacks some. The sample yields about 180,000 clones, over 85% seen once. Trimming cost V 0 bases and J 3 bases; bases outside gene matches: 11. Germline lookup yields CDR1 LGHNA and CDR2 YNFKEQ. This CDR3 is built from 18 residues. The chain links TRBV4-2 to TRBJ2-3, with 8 bases that match TRBD2. This receptor was obtained from an adult who received the MenACWY meningococcal vaccine as a control. This sample comprised peripheral blood, obtained 28 days after the second dose of the MenACWY control vaccine. This CDR3 is CASSQDLLGGGRTDTQYF. The DNA of the CDR3 is TGTGCCAGCAGCCAAGACTTGTTAGGCGGGGGGCGAACAGATACGCAGTATTTT.